These 9 T cell receptor beta chains share one sample of origin, sequenced in a study of shared clonotypes between healthy human individuals. Some clones are missing from TCRdb's copy, which holds only in-frame ones; the method was immunoSEQ multiplex PCR. The repertoire holds over a million clones, with 97% to 99% as singletons. What was sequenced was naive CD4+ T cells sorted from blood. Subset described: CD45RA+ positively selected. These receptors came from a young man in good health.

This chain links TRBV7-8 with TRBJ2-7; 11 bases map to TRBD2. With 5 bases clipped from V and 5 bases from J, the junction kept 8 bases outside the gene matches. In germline, CDR1 is SGHVS, CDR2 FQNEAQ. The CDR3 loop spans 15 amino acids. The CDR3 loop reads CASSPNSGRADEQYF. CDR3 sequence (DNA): TGTGCCAGCAGCCCCAATAGCGGGAGGGCGGACGAGCAGTACTTC.

V usage is TRBV5-1 and J usage is TRBJ2-7, with TRBD2 identical over 16 bases. CDR1 is SGHRS, CDR2 YFSETQ, per germline. This CDR3 region has 22 residues. Unmatched junction bases numbered 20, after V lost 2 bases and J lost 3 bases. As DNA, the CDR3 is TGCGCCAGCAGCTTAGACAGGGTCGGAGAGGGGACTAGCGGGAGGGCCAGCTACGAGCAGTACTTC. It encodes CASSLDRVGEGTSGRASYEQYF.

In this sample, this clone turned up once. The gene calls are TRBV28 and TRBJ2-2; weak D call: TRBD2 (5 bases). The CDR3 is 13 amino acids. CDR1 and CDR2 from the germline V gene are MDHEN and SYDVKM. Between the trimmed V and J ends, which lost 8 bases and 2 bases, there was a span of 9 bases. The CDR3 reads CASQDLNTGELFF. For the CDR3, the DNA is TGTGCCAGCCAGGACTTAAACACCGGGGAGCTGTTTTTT.

This chain joins TRBV14 and TRBJ1-3, with D possibly TRBD1 on 5 matching bases. The V gene's germline CDR1 is SGHDN and CDR2 FVKESK. The ends were cut back, 6 bases at V and 0 bases at J, with 15 bases in the middle. This CDR3 is built from 16 residues. CDR3 amino acids: CASRGTGLISGNTIYF. DNA for the CDR3: TGTGCCAGCAGGGGAACGGGGCTGATCTCTGGAAACACCATATATTTT.

Turning to this clone: Other DNA sequences of this sample code for an identical CDR3. The chain has TRBV10-3 and TRBJ2-3; D is uncertain. The germline V and J ends were trimmed by 6 bases and 3 bases, with 4 bases remaining between them. The length of the CDR3 is 11 residues. From germline, CDR1 is ENHRY and CDR2 SYGVKD. The CDR3, as DNA: TGTGCCATCAGCGGGACAGATACGCAGTATTTT. Residues: CAISGTDTQYF.

The CDR3 is CASSSRTRTDTQYF. CDR3 nucleotide sequence: TGTGCCAGCAGCTCCAGGACCCGCACAGATACGCAGTATTTT. The V call is TRBV5-6, the J call TRBJ2-3, with D hard to call. Trimming removed 3 bases at V and 1 base at J, with 9 bases between. This CDR3 has 14 amino acids. The germline CDR1 and CDR2 sequences are SGHDT and YYEEEE. Supplemented by reference TRBV5-6 and TRBJ2-3, the full variable domain reads DAGVTQSPTHLIKTRGQQVTLRCSPKSGHDTVSWYQQALGQGPQFIFQYYEEEERQRGNFPDRFSGHQFPNYSSELNVNALLLGDSALYLCASSSRTRTDTQYFGPGTRLTVL.

This CDR3 reads CASSPKASGSNEQYF. In DNA form, the CDR3 reads TGTGCCAGCTCACCAAAGGCTAGCGGGAGCAACGAGCAGTACTTC. The rearrangement joins TRBV18 to TRBJ2-7, with 10 bases that match TRBD2. CDR1 KGHSH and CDR2 LQKENI come from the germline V gene. CDR3 size: 15 residues. Losses at the gene ends were 2 bases for V and 5 bases for J; bases not matched to a gene: 6.

This clone has just one count. This chain uses TRBV28 with TRBJ2-7, with 9 bases matching TRBD1. This CDR3 has 15 residues. Germline V gives CDR1 MDHEN, CDR2 SYDVKM. The junction had 8 bases not matched to a gene; V was cut back by 5 bases and J by 3 bases. The CDR3 reads CASSITGGRGYEQYF. The CDR3, as DNA: TGTGCCAGCAGTATAACAGGGGGCAGAGGCTACGAGCAGTACTTC.

The chain employs TRBV28 and TRBJ1-1; 7 positions agree with TRBD1. Germline CDR1 is MDHEN and CDR2 is SYDVKM. The junction had 1 base not matched to a gene; V was cut back by 1 base and J by 8 bases. The CDR3 runs 12 residues. The CDR3 spells CASSLLDREAFF. The CDR3 DNA follows: TGTGCCAGCAGTTTATTGGACAGGGAAGCTTTCTTT.